This TCR beta chain stems from a study of radiotherapy plus CTLA-4 blockade in lung cancer (dated by TCRdb to about 2018). In the study overall: Objective responses were observed in 18% of enrolled patients, and disease control was achieved in 31%. Study-level results and caveats: After treatment with radiotherapy and ipilimumab, TCR clones that came from tumors expanded in the peripheral blood. The strongest predictors of response were reported to be early dynamic shifts in blood T cell clones along with a rise in serum interferon-beta following radiation.

To prepare the library, the immunoSEQ multiplex PCR assay was applied. What TCRdb holds here is the immuneACCESS table cut down to in-frame rearrangements. Part of the clones is not present; checked against another copy, under half of the missing clones reflect an unresolved V gene, and the others are unexplained. The sample records 85,000 to 95,000 clones, roughly 80% of which are singletons. The biggest ten clones account for about a quarter of the sample. Focal radiation therapy combined with CTLA-4 blockade (ipilimumab) was tested in patients with chemo-refractory metastatic non-small-cell lung cancer. Including the terminal cysteine and phenylalanine, the CDR3 comprises 15 residues. The CDR3 DNA has 45 bases and is translated from base 1. The CDR1 and CDR2 encoded by the germline V gene (reference sequence) are GTSNPN and SVGIG. V trim: 3 bases; J trim: 1 base; unmatched bases: 6. The sample holds one count of this clone. Its antigen is currently not known. Base quality data are lacking; no much larger clone is found one base away.

The specimen comprised peripheral blood, sampled from a patient treated with radiotherapy plus ipilimumab. This receptor was taken from a human donor with non-small cell lung cancer that progressed on radiotherapy plus ipilimumab. The sequence is built from TRBV30 and TRBJ2-5; TRBD1 aligns with 9 central bases. The nucleotide sequence is given as TGTGCCTGGAGAGAGGGACAGGGAATCCAAGAGACCCAGTACTTC. Its protein product is CAWREGQGIQETQYF.